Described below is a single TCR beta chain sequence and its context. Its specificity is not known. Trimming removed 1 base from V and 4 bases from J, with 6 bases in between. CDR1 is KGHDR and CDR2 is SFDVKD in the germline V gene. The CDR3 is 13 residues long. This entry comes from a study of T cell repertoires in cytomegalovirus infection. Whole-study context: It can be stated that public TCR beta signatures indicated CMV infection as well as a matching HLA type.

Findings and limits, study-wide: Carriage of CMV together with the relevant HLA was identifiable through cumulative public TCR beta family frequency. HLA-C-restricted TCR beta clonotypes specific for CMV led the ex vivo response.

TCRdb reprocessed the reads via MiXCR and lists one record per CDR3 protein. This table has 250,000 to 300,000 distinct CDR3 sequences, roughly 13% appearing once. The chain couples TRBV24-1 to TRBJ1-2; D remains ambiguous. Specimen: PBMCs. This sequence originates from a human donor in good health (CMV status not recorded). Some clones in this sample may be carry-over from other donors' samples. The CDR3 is CATSDFLGYGYTF. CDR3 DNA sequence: TGTGCCACCAGTGATTTCCTGGGCTATGGCTACACCTTC.